The T cell receptor (beta chain) described here comes from a study of T cell repertoires in cytomegalovirus infection (dated by TCRdb to the late 2010s). Some background on the complete study: Alongside well-studied HLA-B-restricted epitopes, the peptide stimulations were aimed at recently identified HLA-C-restricted CMV epitopes, whose presentation resists viral immunomodulation. The HLA type of each donor mattered for the analysis, because public TCR beta signatures pointed to carriage of CMV infection along with the matching HLA type.

Sequenced using an Illumina HiSeq 1500. The public reads were reprocessed in TCRdb via fastp at Q25 and MiXCR, keeping in-frame beta chains. Every entry covers one CDR3 protein and lists the most common genes and DNA from its rows. The sample yields under 500,000 distinct CDR3 sequences; about 42% were counted once. The top ten clones comprise about 45% of the sample. What the research found in general, with its limitations: In both this cohort and an independent cohort of over 350 donors, the cumulative frequency of public TCR beta family members distinguished carriers of CMV infection plus the relevant HLA type. The ex vivo response was dominated by HLA-C-restricted CMV-specific TCR beta clonotypes, which also provided the single most frequent clonotype in two of eight donors.

Notes on this clonotype: No antigen is known for it. There are no base qualities to consult, and no much larger clone falls within one base.

The junction shows trimming of 0 bases on V and 6 bases on J, plus 13 bases between the germline ends. Reading from cysteine to phenylalanine, the CDR3 counts 15 amino acids. The kept DNA is CDR3 alone, 45 bases in frame from the first base. CDR1 and CDR2, per the germline V gene, are SGHRS and YFSETQ. This sample's treatment or condition label indicates: in vitro stimulation with specific CMV peptide epitopes to enrich CMV-specific T cells. The chain uses TRBV5-1 and TRBJ2-1; too little of a D gene remains to name it. This sequence originates from a human donor in good health (CMV status not recorded). Some clones in this sample may be carry-over from other donors' samples. This sample comprised cultured PBMCs, obtained from culture after CMV antigen stimulation. The CDR3 here reads CASSLGRASINEQFF. In nucleotides, the sequence is TGCGCCAGCAGCTTGGGTCGGGCCTCAATCAATGAGCAGTTCTTC.